This TCR beta chain appears in the sequencing data of a study of cytomegalovirus exposure and HLA in healthy donors. Study observations and caveats: Researchers reported that a few CMV-associated chains were confirmed in vitro as CMV antigen-specific. Later on, analysis showed that most CMV-associated TCR beta chains appeared to be HLA-restricted.

Germline V gives CDR1 MNHNY, CDR2 SVGAGI (reference sequence). The CDR3 is made up of 13 amino acids. V lost 6 bases to trimming and J lost 5 bases, with 11 bases between them. About this clone itself: Antigen specificity is unknown.

PCR primers comprised 60 Vbeta and 13 Jbeta primers. This table comes from immunoSEQ multiplex PCR, and its TCRdb copy is limited to in-frame clones, with some not included. The sample has about 190,000 clones; less than 85% are singletons. The chain carries TRBV6-6 and TRBJ1-5, with a tentative D call TRBD1 (6 bases). The specimen sequenced was PBMCs. This TCR was recovered from a man aged 30-40 years in good health and CMV-seropositive. The CDR3 bases are TGTGCCAGCAGGCTATCAGGGGATCAGCCCCAGCATTTT. Protein sequence: CASRLSGDQPQHF.